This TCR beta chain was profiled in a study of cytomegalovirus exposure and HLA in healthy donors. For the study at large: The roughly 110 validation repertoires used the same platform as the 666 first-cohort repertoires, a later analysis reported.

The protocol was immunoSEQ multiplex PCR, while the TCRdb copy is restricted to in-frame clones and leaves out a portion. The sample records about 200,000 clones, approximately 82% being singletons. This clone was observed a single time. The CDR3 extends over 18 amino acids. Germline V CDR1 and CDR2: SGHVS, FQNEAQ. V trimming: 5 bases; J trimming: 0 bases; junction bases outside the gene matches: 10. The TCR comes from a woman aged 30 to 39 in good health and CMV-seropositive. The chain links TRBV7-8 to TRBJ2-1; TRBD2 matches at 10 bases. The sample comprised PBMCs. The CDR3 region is CASSPLAGGTSSYNEQFF. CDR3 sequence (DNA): TGTGCCAGCAGCCCGTTAGCGGGAGGTACGAGCTCCTACAATGAGCAGTTCTTC.